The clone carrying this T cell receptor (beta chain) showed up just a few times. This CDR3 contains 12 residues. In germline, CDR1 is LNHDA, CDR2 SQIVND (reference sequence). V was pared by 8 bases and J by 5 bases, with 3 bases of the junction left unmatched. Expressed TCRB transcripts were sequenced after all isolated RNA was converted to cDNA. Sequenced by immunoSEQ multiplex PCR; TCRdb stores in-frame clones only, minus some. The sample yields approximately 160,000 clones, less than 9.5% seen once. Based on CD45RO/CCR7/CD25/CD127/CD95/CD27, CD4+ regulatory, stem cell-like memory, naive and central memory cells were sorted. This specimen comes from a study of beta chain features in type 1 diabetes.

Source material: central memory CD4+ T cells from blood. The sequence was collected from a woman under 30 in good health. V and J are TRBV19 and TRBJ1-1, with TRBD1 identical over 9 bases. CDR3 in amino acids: CASGTGLTEAFF. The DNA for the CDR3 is TGTGCCAGTGGGACAGGGTTGACTGAAGCTTTCTTT.